The entry below gives a single T cell receptor beta chain sequence along with its context. What it binds is not known. These data are taken from a study of cytomegalovirus exposure and HLA in healthy donors. Whole-study context: A previous analysis identified around 120 million unique TCR beta sequences derived from 180 million or so T cells. Study conclusions and caveats: Analysis was carried out at a later point, and it linked a missense DCLRE1C variant to TCR beta V- and J-gene trimming. A few of the chains that were CMV-associated were confirmed in vitro to be specific for CMV antigens.

This CDR3 has 15 residues. Germline V gene sequence: CDR1 SGHRS, CDR2 YFSETQ. With 4 bases clipped from V and 2 bases from J, the junction kept 4 bases outside the gene matches. PCR used 60 Vbeta primers and 13 Jbeta primers. Source study methods: In a later analysis, roughly 86 million unique TCR beta chains included roughly 11 million shared by two or more donors. The data were produced by immunoSEQ multiplex PCR, yet TCRdb's version contains in-frame clones alone and is incomplete. V, J and clone size are taken as reported in that table, and D and trimming were inferred from the DNA itself. With approximately 110,000 clones in the sample, the ten largest clones hold under 3.5%.

The source is a man aged 25-45 years in good health and CMV-seronegative. The source material was PBMCs. The V call is TRBV5-1, the J call TRBJ2-5; 11 positions agree with TRBD1. The CDR3 reads CASSQGTGGQETQYF. The CDR3 nucleotides read TGCGCCAGCAGCCAAGGGACAGGGGGACAAGAGACCCAGTACTTC.